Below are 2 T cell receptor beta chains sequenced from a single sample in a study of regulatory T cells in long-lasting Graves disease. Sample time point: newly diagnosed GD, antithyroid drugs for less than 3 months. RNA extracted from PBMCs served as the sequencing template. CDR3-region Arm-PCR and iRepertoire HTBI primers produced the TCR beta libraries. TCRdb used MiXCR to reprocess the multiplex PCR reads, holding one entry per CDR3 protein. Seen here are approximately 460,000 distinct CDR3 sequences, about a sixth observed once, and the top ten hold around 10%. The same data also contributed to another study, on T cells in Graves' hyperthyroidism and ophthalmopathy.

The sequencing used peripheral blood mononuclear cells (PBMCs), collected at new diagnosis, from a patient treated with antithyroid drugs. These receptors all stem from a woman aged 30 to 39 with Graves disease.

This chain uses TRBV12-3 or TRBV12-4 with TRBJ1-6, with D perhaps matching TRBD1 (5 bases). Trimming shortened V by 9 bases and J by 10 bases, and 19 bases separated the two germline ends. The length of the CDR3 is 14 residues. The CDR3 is CARQTGGTNSPLHF. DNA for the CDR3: TGTGCCAGACAGACGGGGGGGACCAACTCACCCCTCCACTTT.

CDR3 nucleotides: TGCGCCAGCAGCCCGGGACTAGCGGGTCCCACAGATACGCAGTATTTT. Translating it yields CASSPGLAGPTDTQYF. The chain recombines TRBV5-1 with TRBJ2-3; 12 nucleotides agree with TRBD2. The CDR3 is made up of 16 amino acids. Germline V gene data show CDR1 as SGHRS and CDR2 as YFSETQ. Trimming at V came to 4 bases and at J to 2 bases, leaving 5 bases not matched to a gene.